Only a few counts were recorded for the clone carrying this T cell receptor (beta chain). Cohorts were determined from participant-reported clinical history. Recovery among Cohort 3 donors was established by two negative PCRs, clearance, or symptom resolution. The sample belongs to a study of blood T cell repertoires in COVID-19. The CDR3 consists of 16 residues. Germline loops: CDR1 SGHTA, CDR2 FQGNSA. After removal of 1 base from V and 3 bases from J, the junction contained 4 bases not matched to a gene. Methods used by the authors: Amplification of reference gene primers was used by the study to estimate nucleated cell counts. Produced via immunoSEQ multiplex PCR; TCRdb's table is partial and in-frame only. Clone size and V and J calls were adopted from that table, with D and trimming inferred from the DNA. The data hold approximately 290,000 clones, with approximately 85% observed a single time.

The rearrangement links TRBV7-2 to TRBJ2-7; 12 bases line up with TRBD2. Sequenced sample: PBMCs or T cells enriched from blood (not recorded which). This clonotype was sampled from a woman aged 30 to 39 who had recovered from COVID-19. The CDR3 here is CASSLELLAGGYEQYF. CDR3 nucleotide sequence: TGTGCCAGCAGCTTAGAGTTACTAGCGGGGGGCTACGAGCAGTACTTC.